A single sample is the source of the 2 T cell receptor beta chains below, sequenced in a study of shared clonotypes between healthy human individuals. Some clones are missing from TCRdb's copy, which holds only in-frame ones; the method was immunoSEQ multiplex PCR. The sample lists over a million clones, about 98% occurring once. Sequenced material: naive CD4+ T cells sorted from blood. Subset specified: CD45RA+ positively selected. Receptor source: a young man in good health.

The genes are TRBV28 and TRBJ2-7; D unclear. Deletions cut 3 bases from V and 2 bases from J, with 11 bases between. Germline V gene lookup returns CDR1 MDHEN and CDR2 SYDVKM. This CDR3 comprises 14 residues. The DNA for the CDR3 is TGTGCCAGCAGTTTTCTGGGAACGACCTACGAGCAGTACTTC. Encoded protein: CASSFLGTTYEQYF.

The V and J genes are TRBV6-1 and TRBJ2-7; TRBD1 matches at 8 bases. Germline lookup yields CDR1 MNHNS and CDR2 SASEGT. CDR3 length: 15 amino acids. The V gene end was trimmed by 3 bases and the J gene end by 0 bases; junction bases not matched to a gene: 4. The CDR3 DNA sequence: TGTGCCAGCAGTGAGGGACAGGCGAACTCCTACGAGCAGTACTTC. Residues: CASSEGQANSYEQYF.